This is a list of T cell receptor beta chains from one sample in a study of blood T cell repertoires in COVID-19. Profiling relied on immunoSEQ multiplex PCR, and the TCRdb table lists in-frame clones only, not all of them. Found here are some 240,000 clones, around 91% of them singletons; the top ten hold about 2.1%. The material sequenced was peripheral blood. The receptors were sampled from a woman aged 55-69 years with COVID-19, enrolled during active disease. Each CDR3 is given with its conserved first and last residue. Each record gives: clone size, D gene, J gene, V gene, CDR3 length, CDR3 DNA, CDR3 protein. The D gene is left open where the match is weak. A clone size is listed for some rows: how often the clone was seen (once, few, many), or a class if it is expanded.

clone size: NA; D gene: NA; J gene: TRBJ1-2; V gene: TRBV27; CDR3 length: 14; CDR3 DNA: TGTGCCAGCAGTTTAAGGGGAGGGGACTATGGCTACACCTTC; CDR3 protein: CASSLRGGDYGYTF
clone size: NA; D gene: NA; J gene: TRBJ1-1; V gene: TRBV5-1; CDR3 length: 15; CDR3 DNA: TGCGCCAGCAGCTTGGTCGCGGTACGAGTGACTGAAGCTTTCTTT; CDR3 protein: CASSLVAVRVTEAFF
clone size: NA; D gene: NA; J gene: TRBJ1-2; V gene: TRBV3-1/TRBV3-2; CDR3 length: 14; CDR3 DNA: TGTGCCAGCAGCCAAGAGGTCCAGAACTATGGCTACACCTTC; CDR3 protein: CASSQEVQNYGYTF
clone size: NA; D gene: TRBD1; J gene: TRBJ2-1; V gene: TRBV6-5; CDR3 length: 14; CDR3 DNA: TGTGCCAGCAGTTACGGGACAGGGTCGTATGAGCAGTTCTTC; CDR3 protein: CASSYGTGSYEQFF
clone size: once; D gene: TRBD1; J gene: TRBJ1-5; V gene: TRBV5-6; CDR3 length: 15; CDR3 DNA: TGTGCCAGCAGCTTGGACGGGACAGGCAATCAGCCCCAGCATTTT; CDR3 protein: CASSLDGTGNQPQHF
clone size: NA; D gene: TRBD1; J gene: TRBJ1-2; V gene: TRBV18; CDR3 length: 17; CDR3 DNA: TGTGCCAGCCACGGGAATACAGGGGACCAAAGGAACAATGGCTACACCTTC; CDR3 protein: CASHGNTGDQRNNGYTF
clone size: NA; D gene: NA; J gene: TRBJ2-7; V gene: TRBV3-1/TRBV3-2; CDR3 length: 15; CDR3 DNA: TGTGCCAGCAGCCGCCAATGGCAGGGTGAGTACGAGCAGTACTTC; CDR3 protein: CASSRQWQGEYEQYF
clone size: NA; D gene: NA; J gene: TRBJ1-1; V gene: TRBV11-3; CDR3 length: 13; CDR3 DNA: TGTGCCAGCAGCTTAACGGTGAACACTGAAGCTTTCTTT; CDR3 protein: CASSLTVNTEAFF
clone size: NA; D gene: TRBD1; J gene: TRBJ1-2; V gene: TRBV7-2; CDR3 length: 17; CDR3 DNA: TGTGCCAGCAGCTCGTCCCGGGACAGAAATACTAACTATGGCTACACCTTC; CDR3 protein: CASSSSRDRNTNYGYTF
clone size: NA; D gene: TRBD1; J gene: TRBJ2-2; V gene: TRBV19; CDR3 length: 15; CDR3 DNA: TGTGCCAGTAGCAGGGACAGGGGAAACACCGGGGAGCTGTTTTTT; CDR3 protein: CASSRDRGNTGELFF
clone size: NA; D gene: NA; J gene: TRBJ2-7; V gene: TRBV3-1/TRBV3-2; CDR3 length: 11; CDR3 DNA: TGTGCCAGCAGTCACTCAGGGGAGCAGTACTTC; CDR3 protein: CASSHSGEQYF
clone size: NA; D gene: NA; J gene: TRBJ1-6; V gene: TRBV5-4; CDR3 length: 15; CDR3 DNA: TGTGCCAGCAGCTTGGGGAGGGAGAGAGATTCACCCCTCCACTTT; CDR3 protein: CASSLGRERDSPLHF
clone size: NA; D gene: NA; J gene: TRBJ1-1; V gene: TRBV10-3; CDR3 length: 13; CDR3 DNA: TGTGCCCTACGACAGGAACGGAACACTGAAGCTTTCTTT; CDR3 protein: CALRQERNTEAFF
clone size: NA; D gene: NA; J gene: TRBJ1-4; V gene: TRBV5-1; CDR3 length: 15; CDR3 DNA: TGCGCCAGCAGCCGGACAGAGGCAACTAATGAAAAACTGTTTTTT; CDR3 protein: CASSRTEATNEKLFF
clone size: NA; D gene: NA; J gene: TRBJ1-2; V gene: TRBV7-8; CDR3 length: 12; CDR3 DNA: TGTGCCAGCAGCCCCGTGGGGGGTGGCTACACCTTC; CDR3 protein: CASSPVGGGYTF
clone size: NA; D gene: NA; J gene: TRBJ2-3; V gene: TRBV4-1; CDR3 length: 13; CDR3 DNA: TGCGCCAGCAGCCACGAACAGACAGATACGCAGTATTTT; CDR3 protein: CASSHEQTDTQYF
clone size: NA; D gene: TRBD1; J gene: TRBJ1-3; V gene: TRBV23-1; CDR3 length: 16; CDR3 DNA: TGCGCCAGCAGGATAAAGGGGGCACCATTGGGAAACACCATATATTTT; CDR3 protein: CASRIKGAPLGNTIYF
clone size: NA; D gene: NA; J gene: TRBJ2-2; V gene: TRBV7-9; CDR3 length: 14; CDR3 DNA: TGTGCCAGCAGCTTAATAGTCACCACCGGGGAGCTGTTTTTT; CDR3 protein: CASSLIVTTGELFF
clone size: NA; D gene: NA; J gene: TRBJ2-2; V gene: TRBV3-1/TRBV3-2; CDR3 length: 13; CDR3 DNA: TGTGCCAGCAGCCAAGGAGGGACCGGGGAGCTGTTTTTT; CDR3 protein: CASSQGGTGELFF
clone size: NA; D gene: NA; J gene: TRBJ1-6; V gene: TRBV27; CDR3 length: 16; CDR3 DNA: TGTGCCAGCAGTTTATTCGGGAGCCCCGTTAATTCACCCCTCCACTTT; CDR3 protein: CASSLFGSPVNSPLHF
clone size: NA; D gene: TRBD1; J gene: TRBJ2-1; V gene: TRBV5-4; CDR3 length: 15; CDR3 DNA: TGTGCCAGCAGCTTGGTCGGGACAGGGAGGGGTGAGCAGTTCTTC; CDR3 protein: CASSLVGTGRGEQFF
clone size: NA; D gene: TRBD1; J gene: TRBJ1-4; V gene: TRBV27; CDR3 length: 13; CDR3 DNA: TGTGCCACCTTCGACAGGGGAGGTGAAAAACTGTTTTTT; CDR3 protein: CATFDRGGEKLFF
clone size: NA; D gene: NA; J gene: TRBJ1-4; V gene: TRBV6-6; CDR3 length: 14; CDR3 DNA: TGTGCCAGCAGAAGACCGAGCGATAATGAAAAACTGTTTTTT; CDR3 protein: CASRRPSDNEKLFF
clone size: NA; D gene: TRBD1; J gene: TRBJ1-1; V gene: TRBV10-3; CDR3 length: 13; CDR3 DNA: TGTGCCATCAGCCCCACCACAGGGGGCGAAGCTTTCTTT; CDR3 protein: CAISPTTGGEAFF
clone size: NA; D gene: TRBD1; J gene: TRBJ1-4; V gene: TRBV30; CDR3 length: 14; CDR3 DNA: TGTGCCTGGAGGAGACAGGGGACTAATGAAAAACTGTTTTTT; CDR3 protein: CAWRRQGTNEKLFF